This is a list of T cell receptor beta chains from one sample in a study of blood T cell repertoires in COVID-19. Here immunoSEQ multiplex PCR was the method, and the copy in TCRdb shows in-frame clones only, minus some. The table shows some 250,000 clones, with 85% to 90% occurring only once. Sequenced sample: peripheral blood. The receptors stem from a woman aged 25 to 39 with COVID-19, enrolled during active disease. The CDR3 runs from the conserved cysteine through the conserved F or W. A D gene is named only where the DNA matches it firmly. Where a row states a size, it is once, few, many or the class of an expanded clone; other rows omit it.

clone_size j_call v_call d_call cdr3_aa cdr3_nt
once TRBJ2-7 TRBV4-1 TRBD1 CASSHPGTGPSYEQYF TGCGCCAGCAGCCATCCCGGGACAGGGCCTTCCTACGAGCAGTACTTC
- TRBJ2-5 TRBV2 TRBD2 CASSGGLAGETQYF TGTGCCAGCAGTGGGGGACTAGCGGGAGAGACCCAGTACTTC
- TRBJ2-5 TRBV2 TRBD1 CASERQGTRQETQYF TGTGCCAGCGAGAGACAGGGGACTCGACAAGAGACCCAGTACTTC
- TRBJ2-7 TRBV19 TRBD1 CASSAGTGGYEQYF TGTGCCAGTAGTGCGGGGACAGGGGGCTACGAGCAGTACTTC
- TRBJ1-2 TRBV5-6 TRBD1 CASSWDRIPYGYTF TGTGCCAGCAGTTGGGACAGGATCCCTTATGGCTACACCTTC
- TRBJ2-5 TRBV6-5 TRBD2 CASRPGLVVETQYF TGTGCCAGCAGACCGGGACTAGTTGTAGAGACCCAGTACTTC
- TRBJ1-5 TRBV7-2 - CASSVDGGPQHF TGTGCCAGCAGCGTTGACGGGGGGCCCCAGCATTTT
- TRBJ1-1 TRBV5-1 - CASSLGPQLNTEAFF TGCGCCAGCAGCTTGGGCCCCCAGTTGAACACTGAAGCTTTCTTT
- TRBJ1-2 TRBV27 - CATRRGGERYGYTF TGTGCCACCCGACGTGGGGGGGAACGCTATGGCTACACCTTC
- TRBJ2-1 TRBV7-9 TRBD2 CASSPGGGTYNEQFF TGTGCCAGCAGCCCGGGAGGGGGAACCTACAATGAGCAGTTCTTC
- TRBJ2-7 TRBV28 - CASSLRRPAYEQYF TGTGCCAGCAGCCTTCGGCGGCCTGCGTACGAGCAGTACTTC
- TRBJ1-1 TRBV15 TRBD1 CATSRPPGQQATEAFF TGTGCCACCAGCAGACCACCGGGACAGCAGGCCACTGAAGCTTTCTTT
- TRBJ2-1 TRBV13 - CASSLGPVGYNEQFF TGTGCCAGCAGCTTAGGCCCGGTTGGTTACAATGAGCAGTTCTTC
- TRBJ1-5 TRBV12-1 - CASSPTYRSSRVGNQPQHF TGTGCCAGCAGCCCAACATACCGGAGTAGCAGGGTGGGCAATCAGCCCCAGCATTTT
- TRBJ1-4 TRBV18 TRBD1 CASSPLGTVATNEKLFF TGTGCCAGCTCACCACTCGGGACAGTTGCAACTAATGAAAAACTGTTTTTT
- TRBJ2-3 TRBV11-2 - CASSPGLSSTDTQYF TGTGCCAGCAGCCCAGGACTGTCTAGCACAGATACGCAGTATTTT
- TRBJ1-3 TRBV7-8 TRBD1 CASSAQTGGGPFPNTIYF TGTGCCAGCTCGGCCCAGACAGGGGGCGGTCCGTTTCCAAACACCATATATTTT
- TRBJ2-7 TRBV9 - CASSPNQGFEQYF TGTGCCAGCAGTCCCAACCAGGGGTTCGAGCAGTACTTC
few TRBJ1-5 TRBV11-2 - CASSFRGSNQPQHF TGTGCCAGCAGCTTTAGGGGAAGCAATCAGCCCCAGCATTTT
few TRBJ1-5 TRBV28 - CASSPVDRPQHF TGTGCCAGCAGCCCCGTAGATCGGCCCCAGCATTTT
- TRBJ2-1 TRBV4-1 TRBD2 CASSHPGGSSYNEQFF TGCGCCAGCAGCCACCCCGGGGGGAGCTCCTACAATGAGCAGTTCTTC
many TRBJ1-3 TRBV6-6 TRBD1 CASSPGRNRGLTHRSGNTIYF TGTGCCAGCAGTCCCGGCAGAAACAGGGGGCTAACCCACCGCTCTGGAAACACCATATATTTT
- TRBJ2-7 TRBV7-8 - CASSPREPRNEQYF TGTGCCAGCAGCCCCCGGGAGCCCAGGAACGAGCAGTACTTC
- TRBJ2-1 TRBV7-8 TRBD1 CASSLSLGQGAGEQFF TGTGCCAGCAGCTTAAGTCTAGGACAGGGGGCCGGTGAGCAGTTCTTC
- TRBJ2-5 TRBV19 TRBD2 CASSRPSTWTSSGETQYF TGTGCCAGTAGTAGACCCTCAACGTGGACTAGCTCGGGAGAGACCCAGTACTTC
- TRBJ1-5 TRBV6-5 TRBD1 CASTLDRGNQPQHF TGTGCCAGCACTCTGGACAGGGGAAATCAGCCCCAGCATTTT